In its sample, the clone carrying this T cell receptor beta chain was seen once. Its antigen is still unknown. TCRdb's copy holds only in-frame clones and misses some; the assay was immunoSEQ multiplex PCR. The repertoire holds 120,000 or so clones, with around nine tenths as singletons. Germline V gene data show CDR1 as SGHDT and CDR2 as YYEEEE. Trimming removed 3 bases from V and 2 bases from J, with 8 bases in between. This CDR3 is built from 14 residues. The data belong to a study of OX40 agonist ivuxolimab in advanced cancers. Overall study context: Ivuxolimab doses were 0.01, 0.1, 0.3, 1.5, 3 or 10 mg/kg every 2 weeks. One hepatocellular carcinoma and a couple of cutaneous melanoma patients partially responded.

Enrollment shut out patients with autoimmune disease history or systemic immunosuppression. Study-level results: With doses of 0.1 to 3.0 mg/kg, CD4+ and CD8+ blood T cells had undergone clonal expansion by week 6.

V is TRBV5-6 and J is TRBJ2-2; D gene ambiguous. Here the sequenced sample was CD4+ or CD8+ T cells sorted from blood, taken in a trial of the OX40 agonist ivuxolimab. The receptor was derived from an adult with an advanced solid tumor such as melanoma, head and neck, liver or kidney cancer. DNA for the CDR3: TGTGCCAGCAGCTCGGCACTAAACACCGGGGAGCTGTTTTTT. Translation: CASSSALNTGELFF.